These T cell receptor beta chains were read from a single sample in a study of regulatory T cells in long-lasting Graves disease. TCRdb reprocessed the multiplex PCR reads via MiXCR and lists one record per CDR3 protein. The sample carries 400,000 to 500,000 distinct CDR3 sequences, roughly 22% recorded once. This specimen was peripheral blood mononuclear cells (PBMCs), taken when the disease was refractory, from a patient treated with antithyroid drugs. The origin of the receptors is a female donor with Graves disease. CDR3s include the opening cysteine and the closing phenylalanine or tryptophan. Some rows have no size entry. The others give once, few or many, or a class for an expanded clone.

TRBV13	few	TRBJ1-1	CASSQEGQLNTEAFF
TRBV13	many	TRBJ1-2	CASSGVQDNYGYTF
TRBV7-2	-	TRBJ2-3	CASSLAVPRTDTQYF
TRBV20-1	-	TRBJ2-7	CSASGGGSEQYF
TRBV6-1	-	TRBJ2-7	CAAASGGVTASYEQYF
TRBV20-1	many	TRBJ1-5	CSARPTEGGNQPQHF
TRBV18	-	TRBJ2-7	CASSPRGQGAYEQYF
TRBV12-3/TRBV12-4	many	TRBJ2-7	CASSIGQGLDEQYF
TRBV5-1	many	TRBJ2-7	CASSLGGVVYEQYF
TRBV20-1	-	TRBJ2-3	CSAGRASGSTDTQYF
TRBV4-3	-	TRBJ2-5	CASSQAGWAWETQYF
TRBV20-1	few	TRBJ1-5	CSASPGGEQPQHF
TRBV10-3	many	TRBJ1-1	CAISGQGNTEAFF
TRBV27	few	TRBJ1-6	CASWSFRGKGSSPLHF
TRBV11-3	-	TRBJ2-2	CASSSKGYTGELFF
TRBV28	many	TRBJ2-1	CASTSGLAGVREQFF
TRBV2	many	TRBJ1-4	CASSDRGSGEKLFF
TRBV6-5	many	TRBJ1-5	CASSYSGQGKLPQHF
TRBV6-2/TRBV6-3	-	TRBJ2-1	CASSPDGTSGRALSYNEQFF
TRBV28	many	TRBJ2-7	CASSGSPDYQQYF
TRBV6-1	few	TRBJ2-2	CASSTDRGYAGELFF
TRBV9	many	TRBJ1-1	CASSGTVHTEAFF
TRBV4-3	-	TRBJ2-4	CASSQDSGIRRAKNIQYF
TRBV19	-	TRBJ1-5	CASKRGQGRRPQHF
TRBV6-1	many	TRBJ2-7	CASIDRGQSYEQYF
TRBV14	few	TRBJ2-7	CASSLTVGSPQDEQYF
TRBV28	many	TRBJ1-5	CASSGGRFYSNQPQHF
TRBV7-9	few	TRBJ2-2	CASSHLPGTSGTGELFF
TRBV28	few	TRBJ2-4	CASSGPGLDAKNIQYF
TRBV28	-	TRBJ1-2	CASSGDQGLGGYTF
TRBV28	many	TRBJ1-2	CASSQTTGGRYGYTF
TRBV29-1	many	TRBJ2-5	CSVNTQETQYF
TRBV20-1	few	TRBJ1-2	CSARDMFTGVTYGYTF
TRBV19	-	TRBJ1-6	CATSMGNSPLHF
TRBV7-9	many	TRBJ2-1	CASSFASYNEQFF
TRBV2	many	TRBJ2-7	CASDSRLSIYSYEQYF
TRBV29-1	-	TRBJ1-1	CSVGGQGGNTEAFF
TRBV7-6	-	TRBJ2-5	CASSLETRRETQYF
TRBV11-2	many	TRBJ1-6	CASSPISGRYNSPLHF
TRBV11-3	many	TRBJ2-5	CASSPPRGAETQYF
TRBV19	few	TRBJ2-2	CASSSHPPLRRANTGELFF
TRBV7-2	many	TRBJ2-2	CASSLGLAVAGELFF
TRBV19	-	TRBJ2-7	CASKPSAASSREQYF
TRBV6-1	-	TRBJ2-3	CASTRSRGLGDTQYF
TRBV11-3	many	TRBJ2-7	CASSLGGSDEQYF
TRBV27	many	TRBJ2-5	CASSMTGDWEETQYF
TRBV29-1	-	TRBJ1-1	CSVSPGQGDRNTEAFF
TRBV6-1	few	TRBJ1-1	CASSETSGVNTEAFF
TRBV12-3/TRBV12-4	-	TRBJ1-2	CASSFSQNYGYTF
TRBV6-5	-	TRBJ1-5	CASSYRGGMEPQHF
TRBV5-1	-	TRBJ2-3	CASSLSSSGTDTQYF
TRBV11-2	-	TRBJ2-7	CASSLDRWGRGNSYEQYF
TRBV7-2	many	TRBJ1-1	CASSRLGDVGSGLAFF
TRBV30	many	TRBJ1-1	CAWSGDRSSPAFF
TRBV7-2	-	TRBJ1-4	CASSVDRATNEKLFF